The 16 T cell receptor beta chains below were found in one sample sequenced in a study of metastatic and nonmetastatic thyroid tumors. TCRdb re-analyzed the PCR reads using MiXCR. In the table there are some 16,000 clones, roughly a quarter of which are singletons. Thyroid surgery had not been preceded by any treatment in any patient. The sample was tumor tissue. Receptor source: a female donor with papillary thyroid cancer or a benign thyroid nodule (not recorded which). Some clones in this sample may be carry-over from other donors' samples.

This clone was seen many times. The chain combines TRBV25-1 with TRBJ1-1; TRBD1 matches at 9 bases. J was trimmed by 7 bases and V by 1 base; bases with no gene match: 10. Germline-derived CDR1 and CDR2 are MGHDK and SYGVNS. The length of the CDR3 is 16 residues. This CDR3 reads CASSEFWTGAEGEAFF. DNA for the CDR3: TGTGCCAGCAGTGAATTCTGGACAGGGGCCGAGGGTGAAGCTTTCTTT.

This clone was recorded at least ten times. The chain joins TRBV4-2 to TRBJ1-1; 8 bases match TRBD1. Germline lookup yields CDR1 LGHNA and CDR2 YNFKEQ. V was pared by 4 bases and J by 10 bases, with 17 bases of the junction left unmatched. CDR3 length: 16 residues. The CDR3 reads CASSLSLETGARVAFF. CDR3 in DNA: TGTGCCAGCAGCCTAAGCCTTGAGACAGGGGCGCGAGTAGCTTTCTTT.

Within the sample, this clone is medium-sized. The J gene is TRBJ2-3, the V gene TRBV20-1; D ambiguous. CDR3 size: 11 residues. The germline CDR1 and CDR2 sequences are DFQATT and SNEGSKA (reference sequence). V lost 6 bases and J lost 0, with 4 bases in between. Here the CDR3 DNA reads TGCAGTGCAAGTAGCACAGATACGCAGTATTTT. It specifies CSASSTDTQYF.

With regard to this clone: Compared with germline, one end of the junction differs, possibly owing to a read error. V usage is TRBV27 and J usage is TRBJ1-1; 8 bases align to TRBD1. There are 14 residues in the CDR3. Germline V gene lookup returns CDR1 MNHEY and CDR2 SMNVEV (reference sequence). The CDR3 region is CASSFEDRDTEAFF. For the CDR3, the DNA is TGTGCCAGCAGTTTTGAGGACAGGGACACCGAAGCTTTCTTT.

This clone qualifies as medium-sized. The chain is built from TRBV12-3 or TRBV12-4 and TRBJ1-2, with a tentative D call TRBD1 (5 bases). The CDR3 covers 13 residues. The ends were cut back, 6 bases at V and 8 bases at J, with 16 bases in the middle. The CDR3 nucleotides are TGTGCCAGCAGGCCTGGGACGGGCCCCGGCTACACCTTC. The encoded protein is CASRPGTGPGYTF.

This clone was counted at least ten times. The chain links TRBV6-1 to TRBJ1-1; weak D call: TRBD1 (5 bases). The CDR3 loop spans 14 amino acids. The V and J ends lost 7 bases and 5 bases respectively, with 17 bases between them. CDR1 and CDR2 from the germline V gene are MNHNS and SASEGT. The CDR3: CASTRDSHGTEAFF. CDR3 bases: TGTGCCAGCACTCGGGACTCCCATGGGACTGAAGCTTTCTTT.

This clone is labeled as medium-sized (0.01 to 0.1%). The V and J genes are TRBV27 and TRBJ1-2, with D hard to call. The CDR3 totals 15 residues. Trimming cost V 1 base and J 4 bases, with 13 bases left between them. CDR1 is MNHEY, CDR2 SMNVEV, per germline (reference sequence). The CDR3 sequence is CASSLWAGTTYGYTF. DNA of the CDR3: TGTGCCAGCAGTTTATGGGCAGGCACTACCTATGGCTACACCTTC.

This clone occurred many times. This rearrangement joins TRBV19 to TRBJ2-3; 7 positions match TRBD2. J was trimmed by 9 bases and V by 8 bases; bases with no gene match: 11. The CDR3 contains 13 residues. Germline-derived CDR1 and CDR2 are LNHDA and SQIVND (reference sequence). This chain's CDR3 is CASGPPGLQTQYF. The CDR3 DNA is TGTGCCAGTGGTCCGCCGGGACTACAAACGCAGTATTTT.

The gene calls are TRBV12-3 or TRBV12-4 and TRBJ2-7, with TRBD2 as a possible D gene (6 bases). This CDR3 is 10 amino acids long. The V and J ends lost 10 bases and 6 bases respectively, with 10 bases between them. The CDR3 bases are TGTGCCACCGGGGAGGCCGAGCAGTACTTC. This encodes CATGEAEQYF.

This clone was seen many times. V gene TRBV5-8 combines with J gene TRBJ2-4, with D maybe TRBD2 (6 bases). The CDR3 extends over 15 amino acids. Germline V gene sequence: CDR1 SGHTS, CDR2 YDEGEE. V was clipped by 4 bases and J by 10 bases, with 21 bases between them. As DNA, the CDR3 is TGTGCCAGCAGCCCCCGGGACTCCCGTTCACGGATTCAGTACTTC. Its translation: CASSPRDSRSRIQYF.

As for this clone: A much larger clone is a single base away; this may be a read error. The CDR3 loop reads CASNLAGNTEAFF. CDR3 coding DNA: TGTGCCAGCAACTTGGCCGGGAACACTGAGGCTTTCTTT. This chain links TRBV5-4 with TRBJ1-1; D not certain. The germline CDR1 and CDR2 sequences are SGHNT and YYREEE (reference sequence). This CDR3 is 13 amino acids long.

This clone was seen at least ten times. J is TRBJ1-5 and V is TRBV2, with D perhaps matching TRBD1 (6 bases). V dropped 7 bases and J dropped 2 bases, with 6 bases sitting between them. CDR1 is SNHLY, CDR2 FYNNEI, per germline. There are 12 residues in the CDR3. This CDR3 reads CASNRGNQPQHF. Here the CDR3 DNA reads TGTGCCAGCAACAGGGGCAATCAGCCCCAGCATTTT.

As regards this clone: An end of the junction does not agree with germline; a read error may underlie this. The chain carries TRBV27 and TRBJ2-3; TRBD2 might be the D (5 bases). This CDR3 has 15 amino acids. Germline CDR1 reads MNHEY; CDR2 reads SMNVEV (reference sequence). CDR3: CASSFVVPSTDTQYF. The DNA of the CDR3 is TGTGCCAGCAGTTTTGTGGTCCCTAGCACAGATACTCAGTATTTT.

This clone is labeled medium-sized. This sequence joins TRBV19 and TRBJ2-3, with D perhaps TRBD2 (6 bases). CDR1 and CDR2 from the germline V gene are LNHDA and SQIVND (reference sequence). CDR3 length: 13 amino acids. Between the trimmed V and J ends, which lost 9 bases and 2 bases, there was a span of 12 bases. The CDR3 region is CASNLADTDTQYF. The CDR3 DNA is TGTGCCAGCAACTTAGCGGACACAGATACGCAGTATTTT.

The chain combines TRBV6-1 with TRBJ1-2; no clear D gene. Germline-derived CDR1 and CDR2 are MNHNS and SASEGT. V shed 2 bases and J shed 9 bases, with 22 bases lying between them. The CDR3 loop spans 16 amino acids. The CDR3 sequence: CASSERVVEYLYCYTF. The CDR3 DNA is TGTGCCAGCAGTGAAAGGGTCGTGGAGTACCTATATTGCTACACCTTC.

This clone is categorized as medium-sized (0.01 to 0.1%). In DNA, the CDR3 is TGTGCCAGCAGAATTGACGGGACAGGGCTAACCTACGAGCAGTACTTC. Translation gives CASRIDGTGLTYEQYF. This chain uses TRBV27 with TRBJ2-7, with 9 bases fitting TRBD1. The V gene's germline CDR1 is MNHEY and CDR2 SMNVEV (reference sequence). The CDR3 is made up of 16 amino acids. Unmatched junction bases numbered 11, after V lost 6 bases and J lost 2 bases.